This entry features one T cell receptor (beta chain) sequence. In the study's own analysis: Amplification with reference gene primers provided the estimates of nucleated cell counts. Profiling relied on immunoSEQ multiplex PCR, and the TCRdb table lists in-frame clones only, not all of them. That table is the source of V, J and clone size, and D and trimming were worked out from the DNA. This table holds roughly 170,000 clones, approximately 85% found once. The entry originates in a study of blood T cell repertoires in COVID-19. Looking at the study overall: The United States, Italy and Spain were the sources of the acute and convalescent COVID-19 samples. From T cells, B-cell-depleted T cells, or PBMCs came the material, which was cDNA or gDNA.

The sample was peripheral blood. The sequence came from a man aged 55 to 69 who had recovered from COVID-19.

The CDR3 coding sequence is TGTGCCAGCAGTTTATCCGGGGTGGGAGAGACCCAGTACTTC. It translates to CASSLSGVGETQYF. The chain links TRBV27 to TRBJ2-5; possibly TRBD2 for D (5 bases). Germline V lookup: CDR1 MNHEY, CDR2 SMNVEV (reference sequence). The ends were cut back, 0 bases at V and 4 bases at J, with 9 bases in the middle. The CDR3 sequence is 14 residues long.